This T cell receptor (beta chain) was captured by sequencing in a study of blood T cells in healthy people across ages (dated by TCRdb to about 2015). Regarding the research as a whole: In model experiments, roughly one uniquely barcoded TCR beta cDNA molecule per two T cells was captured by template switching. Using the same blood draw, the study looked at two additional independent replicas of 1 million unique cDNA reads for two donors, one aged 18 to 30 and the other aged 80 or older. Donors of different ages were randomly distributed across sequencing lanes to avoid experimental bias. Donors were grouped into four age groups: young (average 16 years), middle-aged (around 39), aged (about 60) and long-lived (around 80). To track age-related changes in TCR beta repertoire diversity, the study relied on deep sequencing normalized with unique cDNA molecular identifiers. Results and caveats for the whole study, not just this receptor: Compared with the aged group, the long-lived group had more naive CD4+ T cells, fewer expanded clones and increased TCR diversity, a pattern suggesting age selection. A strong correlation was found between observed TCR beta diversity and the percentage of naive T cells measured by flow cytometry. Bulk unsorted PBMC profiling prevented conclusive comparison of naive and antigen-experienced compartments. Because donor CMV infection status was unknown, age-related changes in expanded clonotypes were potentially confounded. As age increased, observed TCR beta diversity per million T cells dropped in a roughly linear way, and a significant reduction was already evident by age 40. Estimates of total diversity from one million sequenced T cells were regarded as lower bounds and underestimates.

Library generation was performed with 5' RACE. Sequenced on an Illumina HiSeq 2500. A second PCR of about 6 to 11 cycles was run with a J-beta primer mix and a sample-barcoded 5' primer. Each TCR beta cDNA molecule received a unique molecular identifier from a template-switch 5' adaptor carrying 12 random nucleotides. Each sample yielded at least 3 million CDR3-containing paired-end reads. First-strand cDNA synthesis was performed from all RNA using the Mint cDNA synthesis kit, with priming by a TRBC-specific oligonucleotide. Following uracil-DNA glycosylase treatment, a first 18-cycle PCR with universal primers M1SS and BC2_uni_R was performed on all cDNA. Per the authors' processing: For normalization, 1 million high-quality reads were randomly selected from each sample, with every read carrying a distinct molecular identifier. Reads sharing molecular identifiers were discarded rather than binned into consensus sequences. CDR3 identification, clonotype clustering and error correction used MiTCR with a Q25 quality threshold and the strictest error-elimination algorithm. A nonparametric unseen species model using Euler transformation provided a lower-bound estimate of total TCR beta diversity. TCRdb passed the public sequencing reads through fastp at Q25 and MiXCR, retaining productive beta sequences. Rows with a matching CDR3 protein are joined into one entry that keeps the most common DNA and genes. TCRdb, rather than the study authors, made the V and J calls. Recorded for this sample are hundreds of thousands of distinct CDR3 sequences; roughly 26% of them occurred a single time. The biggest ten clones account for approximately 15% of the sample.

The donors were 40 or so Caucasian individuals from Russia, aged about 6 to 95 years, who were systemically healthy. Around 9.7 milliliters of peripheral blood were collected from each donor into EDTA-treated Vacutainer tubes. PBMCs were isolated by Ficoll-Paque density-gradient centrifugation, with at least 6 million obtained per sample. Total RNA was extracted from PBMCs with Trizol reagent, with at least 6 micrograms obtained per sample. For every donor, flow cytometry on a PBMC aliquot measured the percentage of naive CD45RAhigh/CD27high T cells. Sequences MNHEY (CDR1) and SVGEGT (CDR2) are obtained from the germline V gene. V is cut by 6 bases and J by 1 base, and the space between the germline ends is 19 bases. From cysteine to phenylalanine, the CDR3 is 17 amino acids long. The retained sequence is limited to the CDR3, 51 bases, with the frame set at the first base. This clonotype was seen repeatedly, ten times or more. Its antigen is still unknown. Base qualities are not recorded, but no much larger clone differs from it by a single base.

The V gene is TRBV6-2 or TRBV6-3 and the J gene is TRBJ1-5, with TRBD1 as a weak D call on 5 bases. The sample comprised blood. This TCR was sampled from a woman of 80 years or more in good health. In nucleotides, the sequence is TGTGCCAGCAGCCCTCCAGGGAGGGGTGGAAGCAATCAGCCCCAGCATTTT. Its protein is CASSPPGRGGSNQPQHF.